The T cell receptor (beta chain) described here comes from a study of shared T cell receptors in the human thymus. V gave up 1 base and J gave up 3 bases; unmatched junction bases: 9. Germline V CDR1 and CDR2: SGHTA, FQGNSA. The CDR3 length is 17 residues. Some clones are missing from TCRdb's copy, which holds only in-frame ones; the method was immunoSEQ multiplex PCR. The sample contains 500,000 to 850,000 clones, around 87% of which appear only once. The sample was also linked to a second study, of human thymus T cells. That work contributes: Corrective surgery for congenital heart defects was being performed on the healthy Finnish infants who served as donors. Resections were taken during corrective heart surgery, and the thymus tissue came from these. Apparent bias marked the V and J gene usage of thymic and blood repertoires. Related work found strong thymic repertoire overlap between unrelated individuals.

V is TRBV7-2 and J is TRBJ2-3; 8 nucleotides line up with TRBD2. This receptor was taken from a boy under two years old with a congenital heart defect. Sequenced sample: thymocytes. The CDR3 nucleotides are TGTGCCAGCAGCTTAGGGGCCAGCGGGAGATGGACAGATACGCAGTATTTT. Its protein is CASSLGASGRWTDTQYF.